One sample yielded the 3 T cell receptor beta chains listed below, sequenced in a study of blood T cells in healthy people across ages. Combining a sample-barcoded 5' primer with a J-beta primer mix, a second PCR ran for roughly 7 to 11 cycles. TCRdb independently ran MiXCR on the 5' RACE reads; one entry per CDR3 protein. The data contain 1,500,000 or so distinct CDR3 sequences, roughly two fifths of them singletons. Material: blood. The source of these receptors is a woman aged 18-35 years in good health.

This clonotype was observed at least ten times. One end of the junction fails to match germline, which may point to a read error. V usage is TRBV7-7 and J usage is TRBJ2-5; D may be TRBD1 or TRBD2 (5 bases each). From germline, CDR1 is SSHAT and CDR2 FNYEAQ (reference sequence). The CDR3 covers 19 residues. CDR3 nucleotide sequence: TGTGCTAGCAGGACATCCGAGGGCTGGCGGTCTCCCCGGAAAGAGACCCAGTACTTC. Amino acid sequence: CASRTSEGWRSPRKETQYF.

This chain uses TRBV7-6 with TRBJ2-3; maybe TRBD1 (5 bases). CDR3 size: 14 residues. Trimming pared 1 base from V and 4 bases from J, leaving 9 bases between. Germline lookup yields CDR1 SGHVS and CDR2 FNYEAQ. The CDR3 sequence: CASSLGATADTQYF. The CDR3, as DNA: TGTGCCAGCAGCTTAGGAGCGACAGCAGATACGCAGTATTTT.

As DNA, the CDR3 is TGCGCCAGCAGCCCCTTCACCGGGACTAGCGAGGTCGGGGAGCTGTTTTTT. It encodes CASSPFTGTSEVGELFF. The chain carries TRBV4-1 and TRBJ2-2; TRBD2 matches at 10 bases. The CDR3 covers 17 residues. Per the germline V gene, CDR1 is MGHRA and CDR2 is YSYEKL. V lost 4 bases to trimming and J lost 7 bases; unmatched junction nucleotides: 12.